This T cell receptor (beta chain) was retrieved from a study of blood T cell repertoires in COVID-19. Study-level background: Sites across the United States, Italy and Spain contributed samples from acute and convalescent COVID-19. T cells, B-cell-depleted T cells, or PBMCs supplied cDNA or gDNA.

Method: immunoSEQ multiplex PCR; TCRdb's copy keeps in-frame clones and lacks some. The data hold 250,000 to 300,000 clones, with about nine tenths observed a single time. Germline loops: CDR1 SGHAT, CDR2 FQNNGV. The J segment lost 13 bases and the V segment lost 2 bases, leaving 8 bases of the junction unmatched. CDR3 length equals 13 residues. This clone has only a few counts. Followed over time, Seattle patients had been enrolled while infection was active. The sequencing input was peripheral blood. This chain links TRBV11-2 with TRBJ1-2; the match to TRBD1 covers 9 bases. The sequence came from a woman aged 25-40 years with COVID-19, enrolled during active disease. CDR3 amino acids: CASSLLQGAVVTF. CDR3 sequence (DNA): TGTGCCAGCAGCTTATTACAGGGGGCGGTCGTCACCTTC. Combining the CDR3 with reference TRBV11-2 and TRBJ1-2 gives the whole variable domain EAGVAQSPRYKIIEKRQSVAFWCNPISGHATLYWYQQILGQGPKLLIQFQNNGVVDDSQLPKDRFSAERLKGVDSTLKIQPAKLEDSAVYLCASSLLQGAVVTFGSGTRLTVV.